The entry below gives a single T cell receptor beta chain sequence along with its context. This specimen comes from a study of blood T cell repertoires in COVID-19. Study overall: Sources were T cells, B-cell-depleted T cells, or PBMCs; the material itself was cDNA or gDNA.

Produced via immunoSEQ multiplex PCR; TCRdb's table is partial and in-frame only. The sample yields more than 90,000 clones, 60% to 85% seen once. The CDR3 is 15 amino acids. V lost 3 bases and J 2 bases, leaving 13 bases between the germline ends. Germline values: CDR1 SGHTA, CDR2 FQGNSA. The chain carries TRBV7-2 and TRBJ1-2; tentatively, D is TRBD1 (5 bases). The sequenced material came from peripheral blood. This sequence originates from a woman older than 75 with acute or convalescent COVID-19. The CDR3 sequence is CASSLSSRGNYGYTF. The CDR3 DNA reads TGTGCCAGCAGCTTGTCAAGCCGGGGGAACTATGGCTACACCTTC.